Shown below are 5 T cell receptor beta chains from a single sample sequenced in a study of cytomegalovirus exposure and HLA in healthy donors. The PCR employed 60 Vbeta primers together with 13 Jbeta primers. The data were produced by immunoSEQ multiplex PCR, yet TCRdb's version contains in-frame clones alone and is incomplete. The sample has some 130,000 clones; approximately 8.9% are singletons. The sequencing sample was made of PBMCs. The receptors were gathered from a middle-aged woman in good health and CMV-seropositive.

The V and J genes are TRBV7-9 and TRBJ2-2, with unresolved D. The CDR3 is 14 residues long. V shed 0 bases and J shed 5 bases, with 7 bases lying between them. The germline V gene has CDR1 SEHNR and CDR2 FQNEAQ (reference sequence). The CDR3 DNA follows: TGTGCCAGCAGCTTAGCCGGCGGAACCGGGGAGCTGTTTTTT. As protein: CASSLAGGTGELFF.

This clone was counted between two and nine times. As DNA, the CDR3 is TGTGCCAGCAGTTCGGGGGTCAGTACAGATACGCAGTATTTT. It yields the protein CASSSGVSTDTQYF. V and J are TRBV7-2 and TRBJ2-3, with a tentative D call TRBD2 (6 bases). CDR1 SGHTA and CDR2 FQGNSA come from the germline V gene. The CDR3 extends over 14 amino acids. Trimming stripped 6 bases from V and 3 bases from J, with 13 bases between.

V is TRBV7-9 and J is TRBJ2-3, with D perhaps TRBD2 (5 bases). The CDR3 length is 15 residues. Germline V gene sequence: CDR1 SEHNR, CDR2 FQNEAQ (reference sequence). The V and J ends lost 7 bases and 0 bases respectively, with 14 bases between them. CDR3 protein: CASTVLGASTDTQYF. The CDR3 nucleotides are TGTGCCAGCACCGTCCTGGGAGCCAGCACAGATACGCAGTATTTT. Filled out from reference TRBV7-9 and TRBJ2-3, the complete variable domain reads DTGVSQNPRHKITKRGQNVTFRCDPISEHNRLYWYRQTLGQGPEFLTYFQNEAQLEKSRLLSDRFSAERPKGSFSTLEIQRTEQGDSAMYLCASTVLGASTDTQYFGPGTRLTVL.

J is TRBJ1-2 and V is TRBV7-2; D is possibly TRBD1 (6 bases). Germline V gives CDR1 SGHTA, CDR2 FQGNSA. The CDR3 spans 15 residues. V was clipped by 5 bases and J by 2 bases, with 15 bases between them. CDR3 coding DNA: TGTGCCAGCAGCCCCCACATAGGGGGAAACTATGGCTACACCTTC. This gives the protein CASSPHIGGNYGYTF.

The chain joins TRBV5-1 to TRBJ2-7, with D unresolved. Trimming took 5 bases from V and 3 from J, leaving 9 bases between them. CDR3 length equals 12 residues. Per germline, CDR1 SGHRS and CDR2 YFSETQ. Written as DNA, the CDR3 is TGCGCCAGCAGATCCCAGTTCTACGAGCAGTACTTC. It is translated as CASRSQFYEQYF.